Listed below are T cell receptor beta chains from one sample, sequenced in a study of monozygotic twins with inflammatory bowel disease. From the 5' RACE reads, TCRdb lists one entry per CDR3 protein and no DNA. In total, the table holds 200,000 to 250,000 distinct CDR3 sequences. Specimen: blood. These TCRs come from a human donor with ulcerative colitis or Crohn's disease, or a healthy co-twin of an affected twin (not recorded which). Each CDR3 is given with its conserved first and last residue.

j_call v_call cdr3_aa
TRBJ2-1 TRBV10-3 CAIRAGTYNEQFF
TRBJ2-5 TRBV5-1 CASSRKDEKTQYF
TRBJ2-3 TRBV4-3 CASSQEVYLAGVGDTQYF
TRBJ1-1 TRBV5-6 CASSLVGTGMNTEAFF
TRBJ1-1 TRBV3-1 CASSLPSGGGRNTEAFF
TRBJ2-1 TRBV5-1 CASSFEGRTAPYNEQFF
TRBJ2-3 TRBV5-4 CVSSPHQTVAGTDTQYF
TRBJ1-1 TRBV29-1 CSVEDGFVQMNTEAFF
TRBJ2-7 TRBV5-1 CASSLGQGQQYF
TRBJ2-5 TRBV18 CASSPDSRKETQYF
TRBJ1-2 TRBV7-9 CASSRDTYYGYTF
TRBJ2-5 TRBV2 CASKRVETQYF
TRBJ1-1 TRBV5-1 CASSAHQNTEAFF
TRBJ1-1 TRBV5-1 CASSGAQGTSTEAFF
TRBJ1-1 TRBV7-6 CASSWGLNTEAFF
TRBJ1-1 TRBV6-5 CASRKTGKTEAFF
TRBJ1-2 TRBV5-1 CASSRDRDLGYTF
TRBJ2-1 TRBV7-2 CASSQGRGNEQFF
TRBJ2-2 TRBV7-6 CASSLMAETNTGELFF
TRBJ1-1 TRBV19 CASSIDAGMEAFF
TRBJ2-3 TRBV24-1 CATSDSTRDAQYF
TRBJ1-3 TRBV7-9 CASSLLGASGNTIYF
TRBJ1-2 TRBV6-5 CASSYAGTGANYGYTF
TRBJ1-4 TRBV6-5 CASSYSRSTTNEKLFF
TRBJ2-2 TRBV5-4 CASSASRTGPEELFF
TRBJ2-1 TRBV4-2 CASSRASTVEQFF
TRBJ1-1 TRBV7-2 CASSQDRFTEAFF
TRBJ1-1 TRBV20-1 CSARAGTRTEAFF
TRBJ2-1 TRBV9 CASSPPSGAPYNEQFF
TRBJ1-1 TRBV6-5 CASSNHWTGEDTEAFF
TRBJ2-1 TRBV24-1 CATSEGGFSYNEQFF
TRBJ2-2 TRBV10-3 CAISLAGYTGELFF
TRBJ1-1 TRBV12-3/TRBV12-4 CASSFYRAGRHTEAFF
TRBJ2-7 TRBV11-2 CASRNSGGPFYEQYF
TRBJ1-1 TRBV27 CASSFSSGQKGEAFF
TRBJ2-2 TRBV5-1 CASSLEEVAQPNTGELFF
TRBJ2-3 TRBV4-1 CASSLGMGGGDTQYF
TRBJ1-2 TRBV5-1 CASSIDGNYGYTF
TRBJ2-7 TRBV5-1 CATSTGGGAGDEQYF
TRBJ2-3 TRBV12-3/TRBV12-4 CASSFDFDNDGSTDTQYF
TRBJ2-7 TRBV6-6 CASWARWTDEQYF
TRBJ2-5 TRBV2 CASRGDRQQETQYF
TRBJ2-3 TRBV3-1 CASTPRRGLRSTDTQYF
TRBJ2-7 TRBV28 CASKRGRRYEQYF
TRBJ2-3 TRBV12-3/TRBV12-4 CASRRQGAQPTQYF
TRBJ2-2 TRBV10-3 CAISKSGSGTGELFF
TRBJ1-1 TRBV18 CASSPQTGNTEAFF
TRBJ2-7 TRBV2 CASHQDRVSYEQYF
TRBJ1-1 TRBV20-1 CSARGNPLLRDRGWLNTEAFF
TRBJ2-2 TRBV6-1 CAVAARENTGELFF
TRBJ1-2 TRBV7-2 CASSLGHGYGYTF
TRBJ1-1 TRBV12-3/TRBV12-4 CASSFEGPGTEAFF
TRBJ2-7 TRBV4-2 CASSGGSLPYEQYF
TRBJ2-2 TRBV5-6 CASSIGPGPGELFF
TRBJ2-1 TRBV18 CASSPRDSYNEQFF
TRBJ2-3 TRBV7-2 CASSFGLAADTQYF
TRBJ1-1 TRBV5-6 CASSPVQGANTEAFF
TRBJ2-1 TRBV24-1 CATSTSGRHYNEQFF
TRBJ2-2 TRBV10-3 CAISGATPRNTGELFF